These 28 T cell receptor beta chains originate from one sample sequenced in a study of cytomegalovirus exposure and HLA in healthy donors (TCRdb year 2017). Library preparation employed the immunoSEQ multiplex PCR assay. A mixture of 60 forward primers for TCR Vbeta segments and 13 reverse primers for TCR Jbeta segments was used in the multiplex PCR. Drawn from immuneACCESS, this table holds only the in-frame rearrangements with V and J called that TCRdb kept. Clones are partly lost; checked studies trace under half to an unresolved V gene and leave the rest unexplained. This sample comprises some 140,000 clones, roughly 80% of them detected only once. In total, the top ten clones hold 4% to 4.5% of the sample. Sequenced input: PBMCs. The receptor source for this set is a woman between 40 and 50 years old in good health and CMV-seronegative.

The chain is built from TRBV29-1 and TRBJ1-2; the match to TRBD1 covers 8 bases. Germline CDR1 SQVTM, CDR2 ANQGSEA. The trim removed 7 bases at V and 6 bases at J, leaving 10 bases unmatched. The CDR3 runs 13 residues. The CDR3 nucleotides read TGCAGCGCTTCCCGGACAGGGAGGAATGGCTACACCTTC. Amino acid sequence: CSASRTGRNGYTF.

This clone was detected once. This chain links TRBV7-2 with TRBJ2-2; 9 bases align to TRBD1. Germline assignment: CDR1 SGHTA and CDR2 FQGNSA. V dropped 10 bases and J dropped 5; count of bases not matched to a gene: 11. The CDR3 contains 15 residues. The CDR3, as DNA: TGTGCCACCTCGACATTCGGGACAGGGACCGGGGAGCTGTTTTTT. Translating gives CATSTFGTGTGELFF. The full variable domain, rest sourced from reference TRBV7-2 and TRBJ2-2, is GAGVSQSPSNKVTEKGKDVELRCDPISGHTALYWYRQSLGQGLEFLIYFQGNSAPDKSGLPSDRFSAERTGGSVSTLTIQRTQQEDSAVYLCATSTFGTGTGELFFGEGSRLTVL.

The chain recombines TRBV7-6 with TRBJ1-1; D may be TRBD1 (5 bases). Germline V gene lookup returns CDR1 SGHVS and CDR2 FNYEAQ. This CDR3 has 16 residues. V was trimmed by 1 base and J by 1 base, leaving 13 bases between them. Written as DNA, the CDR3 is TGTGCCAGCAGCTTAGAGGCCCCGGGGGGGAACACTGAAGCTTTCTTT. It is translated as CASSLEAPGGNTEAFF.

The chain uses TRBV5-1 and TRBJ2-1; D may be TRBD1 (5 bases). Germline V CDR1 and CDR2: SGHRS, YFSETQ. This CDR3 region has 17 residues. The V end was cut by 0 bases, the J end by 5 bases, with 18 bases between. DNA of the CDR3: TGCGCCAGCAGCTTGGAGGTGGGGCGAAGTACGGACAATGAGCAGTTCTTC. Encoded protein: CASSLEVGRSTDNEQFF.

This clone occurred a few times. The chain is built from TRBV5-1 and TRBJ2-2; possibly TRBD1 for D (6 bases). The germline CDR1 and CDR2 sequences are SGHRS and YFSETQ. The CDR3 has 15 amino acids. Trimming removed 0 bases from V and 5 bases from J, with 11 bases in between. The CDR3 reads CASSLAGALTGELFF. The CDR3 nucleotides read TGCGCCAGCAGCTTGGCAGGGGCCCTAACCGGGGAGCTGTTTTTT.

This chain links TRBV7-6 with TRBJ2-7, with D possibly matching TRBD1 (7 bases). In germline, CDR1 is SGHVS, CDR2 FNYEAQ. The CDR3 runs to 17 residues. The V end was cut by 1 base, the J end by 5 bases, with 21 bases between. The CDR3 DNA is TGTGCCAGCAGCTTAGGAGGGGGCCAGGGAGGTTATGACGAGCAGTACTTC. Translated: CASSLGGGQGGYDEQYF.

The rearrangement links TRBV6-1 to TRBJ1-2; possible D gene TRBD1, 6 bases. This CDR3 contains 14 residues. Trimming left V 1 base short and J 4 bases short, with 10 bases between. Germline V lookup: CDR1 MNHNS, CDR2 SASEGT. The CDR3 is CASSEGGLGYGYTF. The CDR3 DNA reads TGTGCCAGCAGTGAAGGGGGGCTGGGCTATGGCTACACCTTC.

The gene calls are TRBV30 and TRBJ2-5; 8 bases line up with TRBD2. The ends lost 1 base at V and 5 bases at J; junction bases unmatched: 6. The CDR3 runs 14 residues. Looked up from germline, CDR1 is GTSNPN and CDR2 is SVGIG (reference sequence). The CDR3 protein is CAWSDGRAPETQYF. CDR3 nucleotides: TGTGCCTGGAGTGACGGGAGGGCCCCTGAGACCCAGTACTTC.

The chain couples TRBV11-2 to TRBJ2-5; no firm D call. The CDR3 has 16 residues. Trimming removed 5 bases from V and 1 base from J, with 17 bases in between. Per germline, CDR1 SGHAT and CDR2 FQNNGV. The CDR3, as DNA: TGTGCCAGCAGCCCAAGTCGGCACAGACCCCAAGAGACCCAGTACTTC. It translates to CASSPSRHRPQETQYF.

The chain carries TRBV5-1 and TRBJ2-7; 8 bases align to TRBD2. V was clipped by 1 base and J by 0 bases; unmatched bases: 3. In germline, CDR1 is SGHRS, CDR2 YFSETQ. The CDR3 has 15 amino acids. CDR3 sequence reads: CASSLFGGDSYEQYF. The DNA for the CDR3 is TGCGCCAGCAGCTTGTTCGGGGGGGACTCCTACGAGCAGTACTTC. Based on the CDR3 plus reference TRBV5-1 and TRBJ2-7, the full variable domain is KAGVTQTPRYLIKTRGQQVTLSCSPISGHRSVSWYQQTPGQGLQFLFEYFSETQRNKGNFPGRFSGRQFSNSRSEMNVSTLELGDSALYLCASSLFGGDSYEQYFGPGTRLTVT.

The V gene is TRBV29-1, the J gene TRBJ1-5, with D unclear. Trimming removed 3 bases at V and 4 bases at J, with 10 bases between. The CDR3 length is 13 residues. Germline V gene lookup returns CDR1 SQVTM and CDR2 ANQGSEA. The chain's CDR3 is CSVEAGANQPQHF. In nucleotides, the CDR3 is TGCAGCGTTGAGGCGGGCGCTAATCAGCCCCAGCATTTT.

This clone was observed a handful of times. The chain carries TRBV5-8 and TRBJ2-5; D is possibly TRBD1 (5 bases). Between the trimmed V and J ends, which lost 3 bases and 3 bases, there was a span of 15 bases. Germline CDR1 reads SGHTS; CDR2 reads YDEGEE. The CDR3 contains 15 residues. The DNA for the CDR3 is TGTGCCAGCAGCTCTGGGGCTGGGGTCGAAGAGACCCAGTACTTC. Amino acids: CASSSGAGVEETQYF.

The CDR3 DNA reads TGTGCCTGGAGCCGCACCTCTAGCTCCTACAATGAGCAGTTCTTC. This gives the protein CAWSRTSSSYNEQFF. The J gene is TRBJ2-1, the V gene TRBV30, with D unclear. CDR3 length equals 15 residues. Germline assignment: CDR1 GTSNPN and CDR2 SVGIG (reference sequence). Trimming took 3 bases from V and 0 from J, leaving 12 bases between them.

The chain employs TRBV5-1 and TRBJ2-3; tentative D call: TRBD2 (6 bases). V lost 4 bases to trimming and J lost 4 bases, with 10 bases between them. This CDR3 has 13 residues. CDR1 SGHRS and CDR2 YFSETQ come from the germline V gene. The CDR3 loop is CASSPGLPDTQYF. CDR3 DNA sequence: TGCGCCAGCAGCCCGGGACTCCCAGATACGCAGTATTTT.

The CDR3 reads CASSGDRGRTGELFF. The CDR3 DNA sequence: TGTGCCAGCAGCGGGGACAGGGGACGGACCGGGGAGCTGTTTTTT. The V and J genes are TRBV5-4 and TRBJ2-2; TRBD1 matches 10 bases. The CDR3 has 15 residues. Trimming at V came to 4 bases and at J to 5 bases, leaving 5 bases not matched to a gene. The germline V gene encodes CDR1 SGHNT and CDR2 YYREEE (reference sequence).

The chain is built from TRBV2 and TRBJ2-5; 12 positions match TRBD2. Germline CDR1 SNHLY, CDR2 FYNNEI. The trim removed 5 bases at V and 5 bases at J, leaving 3 bases unmatched. The CDR3 length is 14 residues. CDR3 loop: CASSLTSGGETQYF. The DNA of the CDR3 is TGTGCCAGCAGTTTGACTAGCGGGGGTGAGACCCAGTACTTC. The full variable domain, in which reference TRBV2 and TRBJ2-5 provide the parts outside the CDR3, is EPEVTQTPSHQVTQMGQEVILRCVPISNHLYFYWYRQILGQKVEFLVSFYNNEISEKSEIFDDQFSVERPDGSNFTLKIRSTKLEDSAMYFCASSLTSGGETQYFGPGTRLLVL.

J is TRBJ2-3 and V is TRBV27; weak D call: TRBD2 (5 bases). Germline assignment: CDR1 MNHEY and CDR2 SMNVEV (reference sequence). The CDR3 is made up of 15 amino acids. Trimming took 1 base from V and 5 from J, leaving 13 bases between them. The CDR3 reads CASSLWGVRGDTQYF. The CDR3 coding sequence is TGTGCCAGCAGTTTATGGGGAGTCAGAGGAGATACGCAGTATTTT.

The CDR3 bases are TGTGCCAGCAGCTTAGCCCCCGGGGGACTAGCGGGAGATGGAGAGCAGTTCTTC. Amino acid sequence: CASSLAPGGLAGDGEQFF. V is TRBV7-9 and J is TRBJ2-1; 14 bases agree with TRBD2. Looked up from germline, CDR1 is SEHNR and CDR2 is FQNEAQ (reference sequence). J lost 10 bases, V lost 0 bases, and 11 bases had no gene match. This CDR3 comprises 18 residues.

This chain connects TRBV6-5 to TRBJ1-1; the match to TRBD1 covers 10 bases. The V gene end was trimmed by 2 bases and the J gene end by 11 bases; junction bases not matched to a gene: 5. Germline CDR1 reads MNHEY; CDR2 reads SVGAGI. The length of the CDR3 is 13 residues. CDR3 in amino acids: CASSYRDRGRAFF. In DNA, the CDR3 is TGTGCCAGCAGTTACCGGGACAGGGGACGGGCTTTCTTT.

The V gene is TRBV5-1, the J gene TRBJ1-6; no firm D call. Germline V lookup: CDR1 SGHRS, CDR2 YFSETQ. CDR3 length equals 16 residues. V was cut by 4 bases and J by 4 bases, with 15 bases left in between. The CDR3 DNA reads as TGCGCCAGCAGCCAGCTACTTAGCGATTATAATTCACCCCTCCACTTT. It codes for CASSQLLSDYNSPLHF.

As DNA, the CDR3 is TGTGCCAGCAGCCGAGGACAGGGTGATTCAGGAAAACTGTTTTTT. It encodes CASSRGQGDSGKLFF. V is TRBV6-5 and J is TRBJ1-4; TRBD1 aligns across 8 bases. There are 15 residues in the CDR3. V was clipped by 6 bases and J by 10 bases; unmatched bases: 13. Germline loops: CDR1 MNHEY, CDR2 SVGAGI.

The gene calls are TRBV6-5 and TRBJ2-6; TRBD1 is a possible D gene (5 bases). This CDR3 has 13 amino acids. Between the trimmed V and J ends, which lost 10 bases and 4 bases, there was a span of 11 bases. Germline-derived CDR1 and CDR2 are MNHEY and SVGAGI. The DNA for the CDR3 is TGTGCCACGATGGGGCCAGGGGCCAACGTCCTGACTTTC. This encodes CATMGPGANVLTF.

V usage is TRBV2 and J usage is TRBJ1-5; 9 positions agree with TRBD1. CDR1 is SNHLY and CDR2 is FYNNEI in the germline V gene. The V gene end was trimmed by 7 bases and the J gene end by 7 bases; junction bases not matched to a gene: 8. The CDR3 extends over 14 amino acids. CDR3 amino acids: CASTTETGGQPQHF. Written as DNA, the CDR3 is TGTGCCAGCACCACGGAAACAGGGGGCCAGCCCCAGCATTTT.

CDR3 protein: CASTHPTGGWNYGYTF. CDR3 DNA: TGTGCCAGCACCCACCCGACAGGGGGCTGGAACTATGGCTACACCTTC. The rearrangement uses TRBV27 and TRBJ1-2; the match to TRBD1 covers 10 bases. Germline-derived CDR1 and CDR2 are MNHEY and SMNVEV (reference sequence). This CDR3 is built from 16 residues. V shed 7 bases, J shed 2 bases, and the junction held 10 bases outside the gene matches.

The chain has TRBV11-3 and TRBJ2-1; 8 bases agree with TRBD2. This CDR3 has 18 amino acids. CDR1 is SGHNT, CDR2 YENEEA, per germline. V gave up 3 bases and J gave up 5 bases; unmatched junction bases: 15. The CDR3 DNA is TGTGCCAGCAGCTTCAAATCTAAAGCGGGAGAGTGGGACAATGAGCAGTTCTTC. The encoded protein is CASSFKSKAGEWDNEQFF.

The chain couples TRBV6-5 to TRBJ1-1; 7 bases agree with TRBD1. This CDR3 has 15 residues. The V gene end was trimmed by 6 bases and the J gene end by 0 bases; junction bases not matched to a gene: 7. Germline assignment: CDR1 MNHEY and CDR2 SVGAGI. CDR3 bases: TGTGCCAGCAGCCCACCCGGGACAGTGAACACTGAAGCTTTCTTT. This codes for CASSPPGTVNTEAFF.

The CDR3 DNA is TGCGCCAGCAGCTTGGAGCATCGAGGGGAGCAGTACTTC. Its protein product is CASSLEHRGEQYF. V usage is TRBV5-1 and J usage is TRBJ2-7; tentative D call: TRBD2 (5 bases). The V end lost 0 bases, the J end lost 7 bases, and 11 bases lay between the germline ends. The CDR3 consists of 13 residues. CDR1 is SGHRS and CDR2 is YFSETQ in the germline V gene.

The J gene is TRBJ1-3, the V gene TRBV18; D call uncertain. The V gene lost 6 bases and the J gene lost 4 bases, with 16 bases spanning the gap. The CDR3 sequence is 15 residues long. Germline V gives CDR1 KGHSH, CDR2 LQKENI. CDR3 protein: CASSPHAGIGNTIYF. The CDR3 region has the DNA TGTGCCAGCTCGCCCCATGCGGGAATCGGAAACACCATATATTTT.